The sequence of this TCR beta chain was determined in a study of T-cell memory formation after mild COVID-19 (dated by TCRdb to the early 2020s). Broadly, across the study: TCR sequence clusters from the two donors were found to be largely donor specific. In a couple of donors, T-cell clones that expanded and contracted after mild COVID-19 were tracked by sequencing TCRalpha and TCRbeta repertoires over time. Two young, previously healthy adult volunteers made up the cohort, one male and one female. Overall study results and their limits: Contracting CD4+ clones were located mainly in the CM and EM memory subsets, whereas CD8+ clones were found to be enriched in EMRA. The detection of some responding clones in pre-infection memory suggests that pre-existing cross-reactive memory T cells joined the SARS-CoV-2 response. Only a couple of mild cases were covered by the study, and larger cohorts that include severe cases with pre-infection samples were considered necessary. Whether the second-wave clones peaking on day 37 were SARS-CoV-2 specific was not confirmed. Clones contracting from day 15 to 85 had balanced CD4/CD8 phenotypes, while a second wave expanding from day 15 to 37 was biased towards CD4+.

Data came from an Illumina NovaSeq 6000. TCRalpha and TCRbeta cDNA libraries were built by 5'RACE with constant-segment primers, adding sample barcodes and unique molecular identifiers. Trizol reagent was used to extract RNA from every sample. The libraries were amplified in two PCR steps, and the second step added a second sample barcode and Illumina TruSeq adapters. Sequencing of libraries was performed on an Illumina NovaSeq with 2 x 150 bp paired-end reads. Per the original workflow: With migec v1.2.7, reads were demultiplexed and then collapsed into UMI-guided consensus sequences. Using mixcr v2.1.11, the UMI consensuses were aligned to TRA and TRB V and J templates and assembled into clonotypes. A clonotype was counted as expanded or contracted only when both edgeR and NoisET called the clonotype significant, with the noise models trained on biological replicates. For edgeR calls, the thresholds were a false discovery rate-adjusted p below 0.01 and a log2 fold-change of 1. As an exploratory analysis of dynamics, max-normalized trajectories of the 1000 most abundant clonotypes were examined by PCA with hierarchical clustering. Each responding clone was given a CD4 or CD8 phenotype based on the CD4+ and CD8+ repertoires, which had been sequenced separately. TCRdb ran its own pipeline on the public reads, namely fastp trimming at Q25 and MiXCR clone calling, and kept in-frame beta chains. Identical CDR3 protein sequences are pooled into one entry, listed with their most common genes and DNA. TCRdb, not the original authors, processed these V and J calls. A total of some 180,000 distinct CDR3 sequences appear in this sample, 13% of them only once. In total, the top ten clones hold approximately 3.3% of the sample.

Ficoll-Paque density gradient centrifugation was used to isolate PBMCs. To note about this clonotype: Its recognized antigen is unknown. Base qualities were left out, and no much larger clone turns up one base away.

As encoded in the germline V gene, CDR1 is SGHTA while CDR2 is FQGNSA. The CDR3, from cysteine to phenylalanine, totals 14 residues. Only the CDR3 portion is preserved as DNA: 42 bases, with reading frame beginning at the first base. The junction carries 5 bases between V and J, which are trimmed by 1 base and 1 base respectively. Sequencing used PBMCs or a T cell subset sorted from them (not recorded which). The receptor was isolated from a man aged 18 to 35 who had mild COVID-19 (a few samples of this study predate the infection). The sample titles of this study are shuffled in the database, so cell type and time point are left out; the donor was told from shared clones. The chain couples TRBV7-2 to TRBJ2-1, with the D gene not clear enough to name. This receptor carries the CDR3 CASSLEWSYNEQFF. The nucleotide sequence reads as follows: TGTGCCAGCAGCTTAGAGTGGTCCTACAATGAGCAGTTCTTC. The CDR3 plus the reference TRBV7-2 and TRBJ2-1 genes for the other parts give the full variable domain: GAGVSQSPSNKVTEKGKDVELRCDPISGHTALYWYRQSLGQGLEFLIYFQGNSAPDKSGLPSDRFSAERTGGSVSTLTIQRTQQEDSAVYLCASSLEWSYNEQFFGPGTRLTVL.